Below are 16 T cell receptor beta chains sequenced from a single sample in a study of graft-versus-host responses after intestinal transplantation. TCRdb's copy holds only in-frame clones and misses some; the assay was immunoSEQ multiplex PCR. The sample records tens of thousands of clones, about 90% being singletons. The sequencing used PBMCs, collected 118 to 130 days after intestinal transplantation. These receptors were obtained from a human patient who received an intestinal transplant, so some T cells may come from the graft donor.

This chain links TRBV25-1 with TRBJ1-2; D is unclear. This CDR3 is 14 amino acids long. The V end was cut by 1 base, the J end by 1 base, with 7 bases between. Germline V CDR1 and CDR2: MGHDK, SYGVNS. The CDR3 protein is CASSESPVNYGYTF. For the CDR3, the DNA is TGTGCCAGCAGTGAATCACCGGTTAACTATGGCTACACCTTC.

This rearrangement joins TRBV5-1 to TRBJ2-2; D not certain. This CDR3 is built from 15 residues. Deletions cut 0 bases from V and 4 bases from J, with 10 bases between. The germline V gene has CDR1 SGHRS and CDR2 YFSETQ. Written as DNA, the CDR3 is TGCGCCAGCAGCTTGGGCCAGTGGGGCACCGGGGAGCTGTTTTTT. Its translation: CASSLGQWGTGELFF.

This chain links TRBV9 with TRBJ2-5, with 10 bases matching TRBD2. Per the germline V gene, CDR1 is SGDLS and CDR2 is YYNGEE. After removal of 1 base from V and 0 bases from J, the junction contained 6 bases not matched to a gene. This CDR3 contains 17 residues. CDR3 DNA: TGTGCCAGCAGCGTATACATAGCGGGGGGCGACCAAGAGACCCAGTACTTC. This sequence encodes CASSVYIAGGDQETQYF.

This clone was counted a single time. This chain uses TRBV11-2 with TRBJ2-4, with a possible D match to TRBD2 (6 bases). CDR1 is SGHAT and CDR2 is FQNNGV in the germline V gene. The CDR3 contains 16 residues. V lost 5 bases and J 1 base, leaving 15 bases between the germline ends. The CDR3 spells CASSTPGGPAKNIQYF. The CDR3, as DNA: TGTGCCAGCAGCACACCAGGAGGGCCGGCCAAAAACATTCAGTACTTC. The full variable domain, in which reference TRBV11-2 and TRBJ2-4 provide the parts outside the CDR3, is EAGVAQSPRYKIIEKRQSVAFWCNPISGHATLYWYQQILGQGPKLLIQFQNNGVVDDSQLPKDRFSAERLKGVDSTLKIQPAKLEDSAVYLCASSTPGGPAKNIQYFGAGTRLSVL.

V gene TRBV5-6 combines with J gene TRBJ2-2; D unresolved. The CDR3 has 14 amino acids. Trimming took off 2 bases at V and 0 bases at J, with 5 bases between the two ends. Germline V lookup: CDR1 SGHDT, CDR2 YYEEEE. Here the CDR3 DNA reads TGTGCCAGCAGCTTTCTCGCGAACACCGGGGAGCTGTTTTTT. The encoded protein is CASSFLANTGELFF.

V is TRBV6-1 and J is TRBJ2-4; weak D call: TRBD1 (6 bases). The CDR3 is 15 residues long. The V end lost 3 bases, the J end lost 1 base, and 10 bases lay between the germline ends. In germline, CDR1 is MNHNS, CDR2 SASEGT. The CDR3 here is CASSEGTGAKNIQYF. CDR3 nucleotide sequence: TGTGCCAGCAGTGAGGGAACAGGGGCCAAAAACATTCAGTACTTC.

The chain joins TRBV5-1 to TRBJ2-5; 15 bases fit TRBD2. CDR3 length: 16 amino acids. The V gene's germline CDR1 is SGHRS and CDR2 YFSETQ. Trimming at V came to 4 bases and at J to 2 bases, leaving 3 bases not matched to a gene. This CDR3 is CASSEGLAGGQETQYF. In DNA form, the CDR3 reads TGCGCCAGCAGCGAGGGACTAGCGGGGGGACAAGAGACCCAGTACTTC.

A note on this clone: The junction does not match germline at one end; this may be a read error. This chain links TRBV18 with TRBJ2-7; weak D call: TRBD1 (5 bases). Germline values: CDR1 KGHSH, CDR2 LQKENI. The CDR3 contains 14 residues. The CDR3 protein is CASSPPDRPYEQCF. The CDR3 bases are TGTGCCAGCTCACCACCCGACAGACCCTACGAGCAGTGCTTC. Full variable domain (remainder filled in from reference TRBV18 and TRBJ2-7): NAGVMQNPRHLVRRRGQEARLRCSPMKGHSHVYWYRQLPEEGLKFMVYLQKENIIDESGMPKERFSAEFPKEGPSILRIQQVVRGDSAAYFCASSPPDRPYEQCFGPGTRLTVT.

The CDR3 spells CASSFLLGGREQYF. DNA for the CDR3: TGTGCCAGCAGCTTTCTTCTGGGGGGTAGGGAGCAGTACTTC. The rearrangement uses TRBV27 and TRBJ2-7; D perhaps matches TRBD2 (6 bases). Germline lookup yields CDR1 MNHEY and CDR2 SMNVEV (reference sequence). V was shortened by 6 bases and J by 7 bases, with 19 bases between the two germline ends. The CDR3 contains 14 residues.

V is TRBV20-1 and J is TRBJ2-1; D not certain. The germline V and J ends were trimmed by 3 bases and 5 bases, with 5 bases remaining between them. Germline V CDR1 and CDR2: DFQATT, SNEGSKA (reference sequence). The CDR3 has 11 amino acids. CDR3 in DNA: TGCAGTGCTAGTTTGAACAATGAGCAGTTCTTC. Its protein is CSASLNNEQFF.

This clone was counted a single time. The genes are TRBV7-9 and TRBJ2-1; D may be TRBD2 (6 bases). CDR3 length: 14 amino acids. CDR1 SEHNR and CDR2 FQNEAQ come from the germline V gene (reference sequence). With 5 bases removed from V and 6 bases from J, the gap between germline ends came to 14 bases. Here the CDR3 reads CASSLRLDLNEQFF. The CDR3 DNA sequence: TGTGCCAGCAGCCTCAGACTAGATCTCAATGAGCAGTTCTTC.

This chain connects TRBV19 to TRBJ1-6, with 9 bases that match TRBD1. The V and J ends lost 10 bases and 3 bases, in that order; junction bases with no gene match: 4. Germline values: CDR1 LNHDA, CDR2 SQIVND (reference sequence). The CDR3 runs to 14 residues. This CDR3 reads CATRDRVYNSPLHF. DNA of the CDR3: TGTGCCACCAGGGACAGGGTCTATAATTCACCCCTCCACTTT.

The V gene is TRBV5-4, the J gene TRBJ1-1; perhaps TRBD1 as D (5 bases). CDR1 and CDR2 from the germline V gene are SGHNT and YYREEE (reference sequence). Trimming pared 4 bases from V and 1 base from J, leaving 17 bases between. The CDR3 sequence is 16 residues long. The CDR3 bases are TGTGCCAGCAGCCGTAATCCCGGGACGGGGAACACTGAAGCTTTCTTT. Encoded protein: CASSRNPGTGNTEAFF.

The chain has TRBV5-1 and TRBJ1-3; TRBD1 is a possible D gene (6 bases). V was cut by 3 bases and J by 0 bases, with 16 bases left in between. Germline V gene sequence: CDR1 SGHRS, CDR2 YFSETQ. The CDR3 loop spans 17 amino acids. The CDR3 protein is CASSSGIQGFSGNTIYF. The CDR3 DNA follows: TGCGCCAGCAGCTCCGGTATACAGGGTTTCTCTGGAAACACCATATATTTT. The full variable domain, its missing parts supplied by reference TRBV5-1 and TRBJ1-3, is KAGVTQTPRYLIKTRGQQVTLSCSPISGHRSVSWYQQTPGQGLQFLFEYFSETQRNKGNFPGRFSGRQFSNSRSEMNVSTLELGDSALYLCASSSGIQGFSGNTIYFGEGSWLTVV.

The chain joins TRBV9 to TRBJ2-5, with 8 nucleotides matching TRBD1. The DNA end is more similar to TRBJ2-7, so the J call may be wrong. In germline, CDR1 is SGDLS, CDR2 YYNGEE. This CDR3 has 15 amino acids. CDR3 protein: CASSVAPGGNYEQYF. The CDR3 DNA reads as TGTGCCAGCAGCGTAGCCCCAGGGGGCAACTACGAGCAGTACTTC.

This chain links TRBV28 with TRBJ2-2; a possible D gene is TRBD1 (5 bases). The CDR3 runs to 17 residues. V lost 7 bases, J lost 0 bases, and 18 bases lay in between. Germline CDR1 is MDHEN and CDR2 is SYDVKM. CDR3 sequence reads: CASTPTPAGTNTGELFF. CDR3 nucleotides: TGTGCCAGCACCCCTACCCCTGCAGGGACGAACACCGGGGAGCTGTTTTTT.